The 23 T cell receptor beta chains reported below all come from one sample, sequenced in a study of shared clonotypes between healthy human individuals. Sequencing was performed with immunoSEQ multiplex PCR; in TCRdb, only in-frame clones are kept and a portion is missing. There are some 650,000 clones in the sample; about 96% occur only once, and 0.057% lies in the top ten. Sequenced: naive CD4+ T cells sorted from blood. Subset given: CD45RA+ positively selected. All receptors come from a woman in her twenties or thirties in good health.

The chain joins TRBV14 to TRBJ2-5; the D gene could be TRBD1 or TRBD2 (5 bases each). The germline CDR1 and CDR2 sequences are SGHDN and FVKESK. This CDR3 is 16 amino acids long. Trimming shortened V by 5 bases and J by 4 bases, and 20 bases separated the two germline ends. DNA of the CDR3: TGTGCCAGCAGCGGACGATGGGGGATCCCCGGAGAGACCCAGTACTTC. Encoded protein: CASSGRWGIPGETQYF.

The chain carries TRBV6-6 and TRBJ1-2; TRBD1 is a possible D gene (5 bases). The germline V gene has CDR1 MNHNY and CDR2 SVGAGI (reference sequence). The CDR3 extends over 16 amino acids. V lost 0 bases to trimming and J lost 3 bases, with 14 bases between them. The CDR3 DNA reads TGTGCCAGCAGTTACTCGGGACGCTTTAGGGACTATGGCTACACCTTC. Encoded protein: CASSYSGRFRDYGYTF.

This clone was seen just once. The chain recombines TRBV19 with TRBJ1-2, with D unclear. CDR3 length: 8 amino acids. The germline V gene has CDR1 LNHDA and CDR2 SQIVND (reference sequence). V was cut by 8 bases and J by 13 bases, with 8 bases left in between. The CDR3 reads CASPRPTF. The CDR3 DNA sequence: TGTGCCAGTCCCCGTCCCACCTTC.

V gene TRBV5-1 combines with J gene TRBJ2-1; TRBD2 matches 10 bases. The germline CDR1 and CDR2 sequences are SGHRS and YFSETQ. The CDR3 contains 15 residues. The V and J ends lost 2 bases and 9 bases, in that order; junction bases with no gene match: 8. CDR3 sequence (DNA): TGCGCCAGCAGCTTACAAAAGCCTAGCGGGGGTGAGCAGTTCTTC. It specifies CASSLQKPSGGEQFF.

The chain employs TRBV7-2 and TRBJ2-6, with unresolved D. Trimming pared 0 bases from V and 0 bases from J, leaving 9 bases between. The CDR3 extends over 17 amino acids. Germline V gene sequence: CDR1 SGHTA, CDR2 FQGNSA. CDR3 in DNA: TGTGCCAGCAGCTTAGCGGGCAGCCTCTCTGGGGCCAACGTCCTGACTTTC. Residues: CASSLAGSLSGANVLTF. Full variable domain (outside the CDR3, taken from reference TRBV7-2 and TRBJ2-6): GAGVSQSPSNKVTEKGKDVELRCDPISGHTALYWYRQSLGQGLEFLIYFQGNSAPDKSGLPSDRFSAERTGGSVSTLTIQRTQQEDSAVYLCASSLAGSLSGANVLTFGAGSRLTVL.

The chain links TRBV5-4 to TRBJ1-1, with no clear D. CDR1 and CDR2 (germline): SGHNT, YYREEE (reference sequence). V gave up 4 bases and J gave up 0 bases, with 16 bases separating them. The CDR3 consists of 16 residues. The CDR3 loop reads CASSQKSSGLNTEAFF. DNA of the CDR3: TGTGCCAGCAGCCAAAAATCCTCCGGGCTGAACACTGAAGCTTTCTTT.

The CDR3 DNA reads as TGTGCCAGCACCGGAGGGGGTTCTAATGAAAAACTGTTTTTT. Translation: CASTGGGSNEKLFF. The rearrangement uses TRBV6-1 and TRBJ1-4; D might be TRBD1 (6 bases). Germline lookup yields CDR1 MNHNS and CDR2 SASEGT. Between the trimmed V and J ends, which lost 7 bases and 3 bases, there was a span of 12 bases. This CDR3 contains 14 residues.

Here the CDR3 reads CASSASPVTDTQYF. CDR3 DNA sequence: TGTGCCAGCAGCGCTAGCCCGGTTACAGATACGCAGTATTTT. V usage is TRBV28 and J usage is TRBJ2-3; maybe TRBD2 (5 bases). This CDR3 comprises 14 residues. The germline gives CDR1 MDHEN, CDR2 SYDVKM. Trimming cost V 6 bases and J 3 bases, with 13 bases left between them.

J is TRBJ1-6 and V is TRBV2; 8 bases map to TRBD1. The junction had 6 bases not matched to a gene; V was cut back by 4 bases and J by 10 bases. The germline V gene has CDR1 SNHLY and CDR2 FYNNEI. The CDR3 loop spans 14 amino acids. The CDR3 nucleotides are TGTGCCAGCAGTGCGGACAGGGTATTATCACCCCTCCACTTT. Its translation: CASSADRVLSPLHF.

J is TRBJ2-5 and V is TRBV29-1; tentatively, D is TRBD2 (6 bases). The end of the DNA is better explained by TRBJ2-7, so the J call may be wrong. Germline V gene data show CDR1 as SQVTM and CDR2 as ANQGSEA. This CDR3 has 13 amino acids. The CDR3 DNA follows: TGCAGCGTTAAACTCCCGGGGGTCTACGAGCAGTACTTC. As protein: CSVKLPGVYEQYF.

The DNA of the CDR3 is TGTGCCAGCAGAGGACAGGGCGCAGCTTTCTTT. This translates into CASRGQGAAFF. The V and J genes are TRBV2 and TRBJ1-1; 8 nucleotides match TRBD1. The CDR3 runs to 11 residues. After removal of 6 bases from V and 10 bases from J, the junction contained 4 bases not matched to a gene. In germline, CDR1 is SNHLY, CDR2 FYNNEI.

The CDR3 DNA is TGTGCCAGCAGTGAACCCACACTCTACGAGCAGTACTTC. Its protein is CASSEPTLYEQYF. The chain links TRBV6-1 to TRBJ2-7; D gene uncertain. Trimming removed 2 bases from V and 3 bases from J, with 8 bases in between. Germline V gene data show CDR1 as MNHNS and CDR2 as SASEGT. The length of the CDR3 is 13 residues.

This clone occurred once. The chain couples TRBV19 to TRBJ2-1, with D possibly matching TRBD2 (6 bases). Germline lookup yields CDR1 LNHDA and CDR2 SQIVND (reference sequence). V was cut by 7 bases and J by 2 bases, with 15 bases left in between. CDR3 length: 15 amino acids. The CDR3 DNA reads TGTGCCAGTACGAGGGCGGGACCCACCTACAATGAGCAGTTCTTC. Its translation is CASTRAGPTYNEQFF.

This clone appeared once. The chain is built from TRBV5-6 and TRBJ2-1, with TRBD2 as a possible D gene (5 bases). This CDR3 contains 15 residues. The germline V gene encodes CDR1 SGHDT and CDR2 YYEEEE. V was cut by 0 bases and J by 1 base, with 8 bases left in between. The CDR3 DNA reads as TGTGCCAGCAGCTTGGGGACTGAGTCCTACAATGAGCAGTTCTTC. Translating gives CASSLGTESYNEQFF.

V is TRBV6-5 and J is TRBJ2-7, with TRBD2 identical over 7 bases. The CDR3 is 16 residues long. V shed 3 bases and J 4 bases; nucleotides not matched to a gene: 12. Germline CDR1 reads MNHEY; CDR2 reads SVGAGI. The CDR3 DNA reads as TGTGCCAGCAGTTATGTTTTGGGGGAGGGCCCTTACGAGCAGTACTTC. The encoded protein is CASSYVLGEGPYEQYF.

This chain connects TRBV5-1 to TRBJ2-3; 11 bases are shared with TRBD2. Germline V gives CDR1 SGHRS, CDR2 YFSETQ. V gave up 1 base and J gave up 1 base; unmatched junction bases: 8. The CDR3 sequence is 18 residues long. CDR3 amino acids: CASSLFSLAGAGTDTQYF. The CDR3 DNA follows: TGCGCCAGCAGCTTGTTCTCACTAGCGGGAGCAGGCACAGATACGCAGTATTTT.

The chain is built from TRBV19 and TRBJ1-2; 7 positions match TRBD1. Germline assignment: CDR1 LNHDA and CDR2 SQIVND (reference sequence). The CDR3 extends over 17 amino acids. The trim removed 7 bases at V and 2 bases at J, leaving 16 bases unmatched. The CDR3 region has the DNA TGTGCCAGTACCTCAAGGGAGAAGACAGGGATGAACTATGGCTACACCTTC. It yields the protein CASTSREKTGMNYGYTF. The full variable domain, completed using reference TRBV19 and TRBJ1-2, is DGGITQSPKYLFRKEGQNVTLSCEQNLNHDAMYWYRQDPGQGLRLIYYSQIVNDFQKGDIAEGYSVSREKKESFPLTVTSAQKNPTAFYLCASTSREKTGMNYGYTFGSGTRLTVV.

The CDR3 region has the DNA TGTGCCTGGTCGAATAGCGGGAGCTTCAACAATGAGCAGTTCTTC. Translating gives CAWSNSGSFNNEQFF. The rearrangement links TRBV30 to TRBJ2-1; the match to TRBD2 covers 9 bases. Germline-derived CDR1 and CDR2 are GTSNPN and SVGIG (reference sequence). The CDR3 totals 15 residues. Germline trimming cut 5 bases from V and 5 bases from J; bases unmatched to any gene: 10.

V is TRBV7-3 and J is TRBJ1-1; 12 bases are shared with TRBD1. This CDR3 has 15 amino acids. The germline CDR1 and CDR2 sequences are SGHTA and FQGTGA. Unmatched junction bases numbered 7, after V lost 5 bases and J lost 6 bases. CDR3 sequence reads: CASSPGTGGVSEAFF. In DNA, the CDR3 is TGTGCCAGCAGCCCCGGGACAGGGGGCGTCTCTGAAGCTTTCTTT.

The chain links TRBV30 to TRBJ2-3; D not resolved. V lost 3 bases and J 5 bases, leaving 6 bases between the germline ends. This CDR3 contains 11 residues. CDR1 is GTSNPN and CDR2 is SVGIG in the germline V gene (reference sequence). CDR3 loop: CAWSSVDTQYF. CDR3 sequence (DNA): TGTGCCTGGAGCTCCGTAGATACGCAGTATTTT.

In DNA, the CDR3 is TGTGCCAGCAATGGTGGCGCCACCTACGAGCAGTACTTC. Translated, it gives CASNGGATYEQYF. The chain couples TRBV28 to TRBJ2-7, with D unresolved. V lost 7 bases to trimming and J lost 2 bases, with 12 bases between them. Germline CDR1 MDHEN, CDR2 SYDVKM. This CDR3 has 13 amino acids.

This chain connects TRBV7-9 to TRBJ2-2; a possible D gene is TRBD2 (6 bases). Trimming took off 2 bases at V and 6 bases at J, with 25 bases between the two ends. Germline-derived CDR1 and CDR2 are SEHNR and FQNEAQ (reference sequence). The CDR3 contains 19 residues. The CDR3 sequence is CASSLRLARRGLVPGELFF. The CDR3, as DNA: TGTGCCAGCAGCTTAAGGCTAGCGCGGAGGGGTCTCGTTCCCGGGGAGCTGTTTTTT.

The CDR3 DNA reads as TGCGCCAGCAGCTTGGGGACTTATGGCGAGCAGTACTTC. It specifies CASSLGTYGEQYF. This chain joins TRBV5-1 and TRBJ2-7; tentative D call: TRBD2 (5 bases). Per the germline V gene, CDR1 is SGHRS and CDR2 is YFSETQ. V gave up 0 bases and J gave up 6 bases, with 10 bases separating them. This CDR3 spans 13 amino acids. Variable domain in full (rest from reference TRBV5-1 and TRBJ2-7): KAGVTQTPRYLIKTRGQQVTLSCSPISGHRSVSWYQQTPGQGLQFLFEYFSETQRNKGNFPGRFSGRQFSNSRSEMNVSTLELGDSALYLCASSLGTYGEQYFGPGTRLTVT.